The next 2 T cell receptor beta chains were all read from a single sample in a study of blood T cell repertoires in COVID-19. The data were produced by immunoSEQ multiplex PCR, yet TCRdb's version contains in-frame clones alone and is incomplete. Of 97,000 or so clones in the sample, over 70% were seen once. Sequenced sample: peripheral blood. Receptor source: a man in his fifties or sixties with acute or convalescent COVID-19.

This clone was counted only a few times. The rearrangement links TRBV7-6 to TRBJ2-7; 8 bases align to TRBD2. Looked up from germline, CDR1 is SGHVS and CDR2 is FNYEAQ. J lost 5 bases, V lost 1 base, and 4 bases had no gene match. This CDR3 region has 14 residues. CDR3 protein: CASSLGGGRDEQYF. The CDR3 region has the DNA TGTGCCAGCAGCTTAGGCGGGGGGCGCGACGAGCAGTACTTC. Full variable domain (rest looked up from reference TRBV7-6 and TRBJ2-7): GAGVSQSPRYKVTKRGQDVALRCDPISGHVSLYWYRQALGQGPEFLTYFNYEAQQDKSGLPNDRFSAERPEGSISTLTIQRTEQRDSAMYRCASSLGGGRDEQYFGPGTRLTVT.

The rearrangement links TRBV11-2 to TRBJ1-2; TRBD1 matches 7 bases. The V gene end was trimmed by 1 base and the J gene end by 7 bases; junction bases not matched to a gene: 9. Germline values: CDR1 SGHAT, CDR2 FQNNGV. The CDR3 length is 15 residues. The CDR3 sequence is CASSLGAGGAIGYTF. The CDR3 nucleotides read TGTGCCAGCAGCTTAGGAGCAGGGGGAGCGATTGGCTACACCTTC. The full variable domain, in which reference TRBV11-2 and TRBJ1-2 provide the parts outside the CDR3, is EAGVAQSPRYKIIEKRQSVAFWCNPISGHATLYWYQQILGQGPKLLIQFQNNGVVDDSQLPKDRFSAERLKGVDSTLKIQPAKLEDSAVYLCASSLGAGGAIGYTFGSGTRLTVV.